A selection of T cell receptor beta chains follows, all from one sample in a study of T-cell reconstitution after alpha-beta-depleted transplantation in children. TCRdb called the PCR reads again in MiXCR, with one record for every CDR3 protein. This sample has 400,000 to 500,000 distinct CDR3 sequences, with roughly a tenth found just once. Sample: PBMCs from the stem cell graft donor, taken from the stem cell graft. The receptors stem from a human donor who donated a stem cell graft to a child with acute myeloid leukemia. Each CDR3 is given with its conserved first and last residue. The order of the fields is J gene, V gene, D gene, CDR3 protein. A D gene is named only where the DNA matches it firmly.

TRBJ2-2,TRBV15,TRBD1,CATSRGGQGATNGELFF
TRBJ2-4,TRBV29-1,-,CSVEVMGTGKDIQYF
TRBJ2-1,TRBV30,-,CAWSETNEQFF
TRBJ2-2,TRBV5-1,TRBD1,CASSSGQGASGELFF
TRBJ2-5,TRBV18,-,CAGGQETQYF
TRBJ2-7,TRBV5-1,-,CASSPGTQKGYEQYF
TRBJ2-2,TRBV7-9,TRBD1,CASRTGRTGELFF
TRBJ1-6,TRBV9,-,CASSASTDNSPLHF
TRBJ1-6,TRBV10-3,TRBD1,CAISDLGQYNSPLHF
TRBJ2-1,TRBV12-3/TRBV12-4,-,CASSAQGSRKQFF
TRBJ1-1,TRBV30,TRBD1,CACQGATEAFF
TRBJ2-7,TRBV20-1,TRBD2,CSGAGGPAYEQYF
TRBJ2-1,TRBV5-1,TRBD2,CASSLGTSGGRSYNEQFF
TRBJ2-7,TRBV27,TRBD1,CASTTTGKGYEQYF
TRBJ2-3,TRBV29-1,TRBD1,CSVEDPTIGQGADTQYF
TRBJ2-5,TRBV27,-,CASSLSGIFQETQYF
TRBJ2-3,TRBV14,-,CASSQGRKSSGRPTDTQYF
TRBJ1-1,TRBV6-5,-,CASTYAGPTGTEAFF
TRBJ2-1,TRBV7-9,TRBD1,CASSTMGQGAHEQFF
TRBJ2-1,TRBV20-1,TRBD2,CSATRAGGPFPEQFF
TRBJ2-3,TRBV5-5,-,CASSAVGTDTQYF
TRBJ1-2,TRBV18,-,CASSPQVEDRGYTF
TRBJ2-5,TRBV30,-,CAWSGGGETQYF
TRBJ1-5,TRBV12-3/TRBV12-4,TRBD1,CASSGQGGSNQPQHF
TRBJ2-1,TRBV3-1,-,CASSQVGNGQFF
TRBJ2-1,TRBV2,-,CASRGDSTYNEQFF
TRBJ2-3,TRBV6-2/TRBV6-3,-,CASSYSPTIGFTDTQYF
TRBJ2-5,TRBV29-1,TRBD2,CSVELAGGSTQYF
TRBJ2-2,TRBV5-1,TRBD2,CASSAGLASNTGELFF
TRBJ2-2,TRBV9,TRBD1,CASSAIRTGVTDTGELFF
TRBJ2-3,TRBV29-1,TRBD2,CSVEGLAGGRDTQYF
TRBJ1-5,TRBV20-1,-,CSASADRNQPQHF
TRBJ1-5,TRBV7-9,-,CASSPDGRNQPQHF
TRBJ1-5,TRBV5-1,-,CASSLWGGSNQPQHF
TRBJ1-5,TRBV7-2,TRBD1,CASSFDGQGGQPQHF
TRBJ2-3,TRBV9,-,CASSKGAGRTDTQYF
TRBJ2-7,TRBV20-1,-,CSAQKAGMPNEQYF
TRBJ1-6,TRBV27,TRBD1,CASTRTGRYSPLHF
TRBJ2-2,TRBV10-3,TRBD1,CAIRRQGDSGELFF
TRBJ2-1,TRBV7-2,TRBD2,CASSQTSGRAIHEQFF
TRBJ1-1,TRBV29-1,TRBD1,CSVRGQGAEAFF
TRBJ1-1,TRBV7-6,TRBD1,CASSVDWTGLEAFF
TRBJ2-3,TRBV5-4,TRBD2,CASSRGSLGDTQYF
TRBJ2-2,TRBV29-1,TRBD2,CSVEAAAGGGELFF
TRBJ1-2,TRBV20-1,-,CSARDPGGERYTF
TRBJ1-5,TRBV27,TRBD1,CASRASGTAGQPQHF
TRBJ1-1,TRBV5-1,TRBD1,CASSRHRGREAFF
TRBJ1-1,TRBV20-1,-,CSAPVTDNTEAFF
TRBJ1-4,TRBV6-5,-,CASSYSRGTLGSEKLFF
TRBJ2-5,TRBV9,-,CASSVGGGVRETQYF
TRBJ2-1,TRBV4-1,TRBD2,CASSHPGLAPSKQFF
TRBJ2-7,TRBV20-1,-,CSASGAGNYEQYF
TRBJ1-6,TRBV27,TRBD1,CASSPQGAGNSPLHF
TRBJ2-5,TRBV5-1,-,CASSFNSGAQETQYF